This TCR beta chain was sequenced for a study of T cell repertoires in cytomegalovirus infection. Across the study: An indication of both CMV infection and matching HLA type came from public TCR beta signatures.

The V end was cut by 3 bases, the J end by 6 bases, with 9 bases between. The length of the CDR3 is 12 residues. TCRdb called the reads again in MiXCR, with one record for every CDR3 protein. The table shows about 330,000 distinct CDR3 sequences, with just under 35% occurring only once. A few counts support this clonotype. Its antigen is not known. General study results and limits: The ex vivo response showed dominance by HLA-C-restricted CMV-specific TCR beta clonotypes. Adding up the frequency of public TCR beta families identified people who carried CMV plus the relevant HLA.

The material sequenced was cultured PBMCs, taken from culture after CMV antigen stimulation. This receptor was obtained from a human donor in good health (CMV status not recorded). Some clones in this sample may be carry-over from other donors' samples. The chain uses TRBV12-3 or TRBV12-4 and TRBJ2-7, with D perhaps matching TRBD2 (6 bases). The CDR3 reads CASSLGGSEQYV. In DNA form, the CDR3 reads TGTGCCAGCAGTTTGGGGGGTTCCGAGCAGTACGTC.